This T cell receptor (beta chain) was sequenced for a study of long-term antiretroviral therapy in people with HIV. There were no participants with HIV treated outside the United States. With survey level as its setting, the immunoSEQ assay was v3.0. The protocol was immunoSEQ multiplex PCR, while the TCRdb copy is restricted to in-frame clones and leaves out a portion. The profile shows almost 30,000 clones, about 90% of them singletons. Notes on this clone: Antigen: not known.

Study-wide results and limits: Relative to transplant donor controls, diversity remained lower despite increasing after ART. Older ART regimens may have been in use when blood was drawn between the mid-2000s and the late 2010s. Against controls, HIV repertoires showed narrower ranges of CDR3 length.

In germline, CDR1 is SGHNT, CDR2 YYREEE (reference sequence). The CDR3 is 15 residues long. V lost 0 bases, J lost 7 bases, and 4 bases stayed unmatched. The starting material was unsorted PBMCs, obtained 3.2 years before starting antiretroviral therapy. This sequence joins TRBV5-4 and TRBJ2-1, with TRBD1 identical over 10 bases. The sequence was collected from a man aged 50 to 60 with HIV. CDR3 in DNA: TGTGCCAGCAGCTTGGTCAGGACAGGGGGGAATGAGCAGTTCTTC. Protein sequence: CASSLVRTGGNEQFF.